Listed below are T cell receptor beta chains from one sample, sequenced in a study of technical replicates of blood from several donors. The protocol was immunoSEQ multiplex PCR, while the TCRdb copy is restricted to in-frame clones and leaves out a portion. The sample contains 60,000 to 80,000 clones, about nine tenths of which appear only once. Sequencing input: PBMCs. The receptors come from a human donor in good health. Some clones in this sample may be carry-over from other donors' samples. The CDR3 runs from the conserved cysteine through the conserved F or W.

j_gene | v_gene | CDR3aa
TRBJ2-3 | TRBV7-8 | CASSLAAGATDTQYF
TRBJ1-4 | TRBV7-2 | CASSPWGGSGEKLFF
TRBJ2-5 | TRBV5-1 | CASSGGTGLGETQYF
TRBJ1-3 | TRBV2 | CASSEVQDLSGNTIYF
TRBJ2-7 | TRBV7-2 | CASSPRRTGGPRYEQYF
TRBJ2-4 | TRBV13 | CASSSDRNIQYF
TRBJ2-1 | TRBV14 | CASSPLAGSSYNEQFF
TRBJ2-7 | TRBV2 | CASRRDRAYEQYF
TRBJ2-1 | TRBV20-1 | CSALPTSGMFF
TRBJ1-6 | TRBV6-4 | CASSDGQGGSPLHF
TRBJ2-2 | TRBV6-5 | CASSLSGTGELFF
TRBJ2-5 | TRBV2 | CASSENSNQETQYF
TRBJ1-6 | TRBV2 | CASSDSDRQVSPLHF
TRBJ2-7 | TRBV7-9 | CASSLASVAEGEQYF
TRBJ2-5 | TRBV29-1 | CSVGGGIQETQYF
TRBJ2-7 | TRBV30 | CAWSERGKGTYEQYF
TRBJ2-4 | TRBV6-1 | CASSEVQRLAKNIQYF
TRBJ2-7 | TRBV5-1 | CASSLVGLGGSEQYF
TRBJ2-1 | TRBV6-4 | CASSQREGNEQFF
TRBJ2-7 | TRBV6-6 | CASGDSFSYEQYF
TRBJ2-3 | TRBV27 | CASHKGTDTQYF
TRBJ2-1 | TRBV14 | CASGTGYYEQFF
TRBJ2-7 | TRBV7-2 | CASSLIPGSAGEQYF